The 19 T cell receptor beta chains below come from one sample, sequenced in a study of blood T cell repertoires in COVID-19. Repertoires were generated with immunoSEQ multiplex PCR, while TCRdb's copy carries only in-frame clones and drops some. The table has about 260,000 clones, approximately 86% seen once; the top ten hold around a tenth. Sequencing was performed on peripheral blood. The receptors shown here come from a middle-aged man who had recovered from COVID-19.

The CDR3 loop reads CASRRGGTGFFEQYF. The CDR3 DNA reads TGTGCCAGCCGTCGCGGCGGGACAGGGTTCTTCGAGCAGTACTTC. The chain employs TRBV6-5 and TRBJ2-7, with 9 positions matching TRBD1. The V and J ends lost 8 bases and 6 bases, in that order; junction bases with no gene match: 14. Looked up from germline, CDR1 is MNHEY and CDR2 is SVGAGI. The CDR3 is made up of 15 amino acids.

This clone was counted only a few times. The chain combines TRBV25-1 with TRBJ2-1; 12 bases agree with TRBD1. This CDR3 has 16 amino acids. The trim removed 5 bases at V and 7 bases at J, leaving 9 bases unmatched. Germline CDR1 MGHDK, CDR2 SYGVNS. CDR3 bases: TGTGCCAGCAGTCTGGCCGGGACAGGGGGCATTAATGAGCAGTTCTTC. This translates into CASSLAGTGGINEQFF.

This clone was seen only a few times. The V gene is TRBV2, the J gene TRBJ1-2, with TRBD1 as a possible D gene (6 bases). V was pared by 6 bases and J by 8 bases, with 10 bases between. Germline-derived CDR1 and CDR2 are SNHLY and FYNNEI. This CDR3 spans 11 amino acids. The CDR3 loop is CASSYRDGYTF. The CDR3 bases are TGTGCCAGCAGCTACAGGGACGGCTACACCTTC.

The chain is built from TRBV6-6 and TRBJ2-1; D is perhaps TRBD1 (5 bases). There are 15 residues in the CDR3. Trimming left V 6 bases short and J 2 bases short, with 14 bases between. Per germline, CDR1 MNHNY and CDR2 SVGAGI (reference sequence). The CDR3 spells CASRLVIGAYNEQFF. The CDR3 DNA sequence: TGTGCCAGCAGACTCGTCATAGGGGCCTACAATGAGCAGTTCTTC.

The chain joins TRBV5-6 to TRBJ2-7, with unresolved D. This CDR3 has 11 amino acids. V was clipped by 0 bases and J by 6 bases, with 4 bases between them. CDR1 is SGHDT, CDR2 YYEEEE, per germline. The CDR3 here is CASSLDTEQYF. The CDR3 DNA reads as TGTGCCAGCAGCTTGGACACCGAGCAGTACTTC.

The chain couples TRBV5-4 to TRBJ1-1; maybe TRBD1 (5 bases). The germline gives CDR1 SGHNT, CDR2 YYREEE (reference sequence). This CDR3 region has 16 residues. Trimming removed 2 bases at V and 0 bases at J, with 14 bases between. The CDR3 spells CASSLQIQVMNTEAFF. The CDR3 nucleotides are TGTGCCAGCAGCTTACAAATACAGGTAATGAACACTGAAGCTTTCTTT.

The genes are TRBV9 and TRBJ2-3; 12 nucleotides line up with TRBD2. CDR1 is SGDLS, CDR2 YYNGEE, per germline. This CDR3 has 16 residues. V dropped 3 bases and J dropped 4; count of bases not matched to a gene: 6. The CDR3 nucleotides read TGTGCCAGCAGCGCCCTAGCGGGGGGGCCCTCAGATACGCAGTATTTT. Its translation is CASSALAGGPSDTQYF.

The J gene is TRBJ2-3, the V gene TRBV6-5; D ambiguous. CDR3 length equals 12 residues. V dropped 5 bases and J dropped 7 bases, with 10 bases sitting between them. Germline V gives CDR1 MNHEY, CDR2 SVGAGI. The CDR3 loop reads CASSPGVHTQYF. In DNA, the CDR3 is TGTGCCAGCAGTCCCGGAGTGCATACGCAGTATTTT.

In regard to this clone: A read error may account for a junction end that differs from germline. The chain links TRBV24-1 to TRBJ2-7, with 8 bases matching TRBD1. Germline values: CDR1 KGHDR, CDR2 SFDVKD. This CDR3 spans 16 amino acids. CDR3 coding DNA: TGTGCCACCAGTGATTTGCATAGGACAGGGCTGTTAGTAAGCCGCTTC. This gives the protein CATSDLHRTGLLVSRF.

The chain joins TRBV30 to TRBJ1-6, with TRBD1 as a possible D gene (5 bases). The V end lost 3 bases, the J end lost 3 bases, and 9 bases lay between the germline ends. Per germline, CDR1 GTSNPN and CDR2 SVGIG (reference sequence). This CDR3 is built from 14 residues. The DNA of the CDR3 is TGTGCCTGGAGACAGGACCTCTATAATTCACCCCTCCACTTT. Its translation: CAWRQDLYNSPLHF.

This clone came up a few times. The chain employs TRBV7-8 and TRBJ1-5, with TRBD1 as a possible D gene (6 bases). Germline lookup yields CDR1 SGHVS and CDR2 FQNEAQ. The CDR3 is 14 amino acids. V gave up 3 bases and J gave up 7 bases, with 13 bases separating them. The DNA for the CDR3 is TGTGCCAGCAGCTTGGGGCAGGGGTTGCAGCCCCAGCATTTT. It encodes CASSLGQGLQPQHF.

V and J are TRBV30 and TRBJ2-7, with a possible D match to TRBD2 (5 bases). Germline lookup yields CDR1 GTSNPN and CDR2 SVGIG (reference sequence). The CDR3 runs 11 residues. The chain's CDR3 is CASGNSYEQYF. The DNA of the CDR3 is TGTGCTTCGGGGAACTCCTACGAGCAGTACTTC.

This clone occurred a few times. The rearrangement links TRBV5-6 to TRBJ1-6; tentatively, D is TRBD1 (5 bases). The CDR3 covers 13 residues. V was trimmed by 0 bases and J by 10 bases, leaving 8 bases between them. The germline V gene encodes CDR1 SGHDT and CDR2 YYEEEE. The CDR3 nucleotides read TGTGCCAGCAGCTTGGCCGGGGGATCACCCCTCCACTTT. This codes for CASSLAGGSPLHF.

This chain joins TRBV27 and TRBJ1-2; a weak D match, TRBD1 (6 bases). The CDR3 runs to 16 residues. CDR1 is MNHEY and CDR2 is SMNVEV in the germline V gene (reference sequence). Trimming took off 1 base at V and 8 bases at J, with 20 bases between the two ends. CDR3 coding DNA: TGTGCCAGCAGTTTATTCGGACCGGGGGGGGCGGGGGGCTACACCTTC. Translation: CASSLFGPGGAGGYTF.

This sequence joins TRBV5-4 and TRBJ2-2, with 11 positions matching TRBD2. This CDR3 contains 17 residues. After removal of 4 bases from V and 6 bases from J, the junction contained 11 bases not matched to a gene. In germline, CDR1 is SGHNT, CDR2 YYREEE (reference sequence). As DNA, the CDR3 is TGTGCCAGCAGCGTACCATCCCCGGGACTAGCGGCCGGGGAGCTGTTTTTT. As protein: CASSVPSPGLAAGELFF.

J is TRBJ2-7 and V is TRBV27, with 13 bases fitting TRBD2. Germline trimming cut 6 bases from V and 5 bases from J; bases unmatched to any gene: 13. Germline CDR1 is MNHEY and CDR2 is SMNVEV (reference sequence). This CDR3 is 17 amino acids long. The CDR3 DNA is TGTGCCAGCAGCGCCCTCGGACTAGCGGGAGCTTCCCACGAGCAGTACTTC. Amino acid sequence: CASSALGLAGASHEQYF.

The chain has TRBV9 and TRBJ2-5; D perhaps matches TRBD2 (7 bases). The CDR3 length is 17 residues. CDR1 SGDLS and CDR2 YYNGEE come from the germline V gene. Trimming took off 3 bases at V and 1 base at J, with 19 bases between the two ends. Here the CDR3 DNA reads TGTGCCAGCAGCGAGGGGGGCGGGAGCGGAGGCCAAGAGACCCAGTACTTC. Protein sequence: CASSEGGGSGGQETQYF.

The chain carries TRBV13 and TRBJ2-7; D possibly corresponds to TRBD1 (6 bases). This CDR3 has 13 residues. V was trimmed by 6 bases and J by 6 bases, leaving 15 bases between them. Germline CDR1 PRHDT, CDR2 FYEKMQ (reference sequence). The CDR3 nucleotides read TGTGCCAGCAGGGACTCGCAGGGGATCGAGCAGTACTTC. Translation gives CASRDSQGIEQYF.

J is TRBJ1-4 and V is TRBV19, with D possibly matching TRBD1 (5 bases). Germline values: CDR1 LNHDA, CDR2 SQIVND (reference sequence). The CDR3 extends over 16 amino acids. V lost 4 bases, J lost 8 bases, and 20 bases lay in between. Written as DNA, the CDR3 is TGTGCCAGTAGTACACCCTCGAGGGGAGGTAGCGAAAAACTGTTTTTT. Protein: CASSTPSRGGSEKLFF. The full variable domain, completed using reference TRBV19 and TRBJ1-4, is DGGITQSPKYLFRKEGQNVTLSCEQNLNHDAMYWYRQDPGQGLRLIYYSQIVNDFQKGDIAEGYSVSREKKESFPLTVTSAQKNPTAFYLCASSTPSRGGSEKLFFGSGTQLSVL.